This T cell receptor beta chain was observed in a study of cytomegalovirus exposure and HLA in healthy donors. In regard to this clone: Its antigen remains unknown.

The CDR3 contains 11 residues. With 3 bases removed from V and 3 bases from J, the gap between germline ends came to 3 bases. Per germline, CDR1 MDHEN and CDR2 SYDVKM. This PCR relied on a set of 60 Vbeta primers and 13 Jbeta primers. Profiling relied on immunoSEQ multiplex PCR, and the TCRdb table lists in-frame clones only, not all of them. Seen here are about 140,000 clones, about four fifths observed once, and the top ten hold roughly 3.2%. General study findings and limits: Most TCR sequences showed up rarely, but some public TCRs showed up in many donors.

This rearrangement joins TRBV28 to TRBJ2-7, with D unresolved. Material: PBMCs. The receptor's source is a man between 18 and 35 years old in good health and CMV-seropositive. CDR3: CASSFSYEQYF. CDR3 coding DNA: TGTGCCAGCAGTTTCAGCTACGAGCAGTACTTC.